The clone carrying this TCR beta chain has more than one count but fewer than ten. This sample stems from a study of blood T cell repertoires in COVID-19. TCRdb's table, derived via immunoSEQ multiplex PCR, lists solely in-frame clones and lacks some. Altogether roughly 230,000 clones are present, about 80% being singletons, with the ten largest covering around 3.6%. This receptor was identified in a man in his fifties or sixties who had recovered from COVID-19. The source material was PBMCs or T cells enriched from blood (not recorded which).

CDR3 nucleotide sequence: TGTGCTAGTGGGCCAGGGGACCAGCCCCAGCATTTT. This gives the protein CASGPGDQPQHF. The chain has TRBV12-5 and TRBJ1-5; TRBD1 might be the D (6 bases). Germline V gene lookup returns CDR1 LGHNT and CDR2 FRNRAP. The CDR3 length is 12 residues. Trimming left V 6 bases short and J 7 bases short, with 10 bases between.